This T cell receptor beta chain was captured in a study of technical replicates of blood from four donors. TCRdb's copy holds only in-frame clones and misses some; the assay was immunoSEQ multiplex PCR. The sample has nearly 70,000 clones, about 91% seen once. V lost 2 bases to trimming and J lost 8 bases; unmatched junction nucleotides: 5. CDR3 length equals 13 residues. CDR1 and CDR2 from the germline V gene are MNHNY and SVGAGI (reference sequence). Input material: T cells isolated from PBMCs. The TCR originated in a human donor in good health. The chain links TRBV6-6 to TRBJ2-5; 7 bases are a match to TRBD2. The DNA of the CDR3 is TGTGCCAGCAGTTACCATCAGCGGGAAACCCAGTACTTC. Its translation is CASSYHQRETQYF.